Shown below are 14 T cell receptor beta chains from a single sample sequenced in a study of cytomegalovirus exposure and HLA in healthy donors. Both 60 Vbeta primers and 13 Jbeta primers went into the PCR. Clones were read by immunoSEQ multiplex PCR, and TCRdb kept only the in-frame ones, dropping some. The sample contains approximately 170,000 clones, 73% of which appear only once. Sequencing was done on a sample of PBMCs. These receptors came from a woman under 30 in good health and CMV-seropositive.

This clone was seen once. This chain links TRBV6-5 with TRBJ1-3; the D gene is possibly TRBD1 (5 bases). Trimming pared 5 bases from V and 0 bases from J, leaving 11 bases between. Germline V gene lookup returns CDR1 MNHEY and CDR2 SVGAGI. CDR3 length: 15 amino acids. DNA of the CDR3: TGTGCCAGCAGTGCGGGACGCCGCTCTGGAAACACCATATATTTT. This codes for CASSAGRRSGNTIYF.

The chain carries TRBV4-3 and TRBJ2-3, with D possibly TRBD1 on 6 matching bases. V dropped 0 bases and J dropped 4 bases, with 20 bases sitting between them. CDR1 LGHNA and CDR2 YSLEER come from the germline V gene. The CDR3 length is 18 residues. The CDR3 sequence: CASSQDLDTGSGADTQYF. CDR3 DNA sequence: TGCGCCAGCAGCCAAGATTTGGACACTGGCTCAGGGGCAGATACGCAGTATTTT.

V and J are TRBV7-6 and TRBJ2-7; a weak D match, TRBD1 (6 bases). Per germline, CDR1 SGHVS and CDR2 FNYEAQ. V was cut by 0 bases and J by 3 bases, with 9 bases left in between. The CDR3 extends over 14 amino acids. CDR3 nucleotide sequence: TGTGCCAGCAGCTTAGCACAGGGCCACTACGAGCAGTACTTC. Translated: CASSLAQGHYEQYF.

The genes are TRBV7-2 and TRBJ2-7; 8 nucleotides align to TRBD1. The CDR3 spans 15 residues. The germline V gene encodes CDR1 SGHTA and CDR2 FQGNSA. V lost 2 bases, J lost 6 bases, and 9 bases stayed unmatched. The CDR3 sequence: CASSLRRTGRGEQYF. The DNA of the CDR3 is TGTGCCAGCAGCTTAAGGAGGACAGGGAGAGGCGAGCAGTACTTC.

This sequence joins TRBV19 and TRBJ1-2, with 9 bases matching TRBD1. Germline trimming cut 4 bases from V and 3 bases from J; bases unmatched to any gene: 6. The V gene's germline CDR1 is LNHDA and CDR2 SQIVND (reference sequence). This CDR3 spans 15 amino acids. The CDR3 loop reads CASSTGTGSDYGYTF. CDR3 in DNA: TGTGCCAGTAGTACGGGGACAGGGAGTGACTATGGCTACACCTTC. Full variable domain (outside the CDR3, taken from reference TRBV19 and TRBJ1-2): DGGITQSPKYLFRKEGQNVTLSCEQNLNHDAMYWYRQDPGQGLRLIYYSQIVNDFQKGDIAEGYSVSREKKESFPLTVTSAQKNPTAFYLCASSTGTGSDYGYTFGSGTRLTVV.

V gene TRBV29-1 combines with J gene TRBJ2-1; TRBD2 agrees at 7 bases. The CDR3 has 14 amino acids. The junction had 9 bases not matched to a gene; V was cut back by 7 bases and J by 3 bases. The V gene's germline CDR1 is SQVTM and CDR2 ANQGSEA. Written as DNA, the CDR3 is TGCAGCGCCTGGGGGGGTCCCGGCTACAATGAGCAGTTCTTC. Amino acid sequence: CSAWGGPGYNEQFF.

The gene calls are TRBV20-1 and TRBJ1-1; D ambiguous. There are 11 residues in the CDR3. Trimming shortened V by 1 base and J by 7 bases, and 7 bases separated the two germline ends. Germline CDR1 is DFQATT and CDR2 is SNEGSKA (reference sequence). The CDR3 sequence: CSARARDEAFF. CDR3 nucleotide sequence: TGCAGTGCTAGAGCGAGAGATGAAGCTTTCTTT.

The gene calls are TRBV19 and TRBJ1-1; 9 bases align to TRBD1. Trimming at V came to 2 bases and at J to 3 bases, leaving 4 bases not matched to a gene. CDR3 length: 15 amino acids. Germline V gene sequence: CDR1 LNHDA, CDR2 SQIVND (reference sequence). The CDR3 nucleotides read TGTGCCAGTAGTATAAGGGACAGGGCAGACACTGAAGCTTTCTTT. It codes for CASSIRDRADTEAFF.

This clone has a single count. The CDR3 region is CASSYTNYGYTF. The CDR3 DNA reads as TGTGCCAGCAGCTACACAAACTATGGCTACACCTTC. The gene calls are TRBV7-9 and TRBJ1-2; D is unresolved. Trimming removed 4 bases at V and 2 bases at J, with 5 bases between. Germline V gene sequence: CDR1 SEHNR, CDR2 FQNEAQ (reference sequence). The CDR3 contains 12 residues. Filled out from reference TRBV7-9 and TRBJ1-2, the complete variable domain reads DTGVSQNPRHKITKRGQNVTFRCDPISEHNRLYWYRQTLGQGPEFLTYFQNEAQLEKSRLLSDRFSAERPKGSFSTLEIQRTEQGDSAMYLCASSYTNYGYTFGSGTRLTVV.

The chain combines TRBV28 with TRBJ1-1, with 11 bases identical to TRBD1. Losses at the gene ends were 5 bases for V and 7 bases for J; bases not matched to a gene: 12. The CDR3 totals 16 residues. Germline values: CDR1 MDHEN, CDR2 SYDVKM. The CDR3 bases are TGTGCCAGCAGTCTTTCGGGGACAGGGGGTAATATTGAAGCTTTCTTT. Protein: CASSLSGTGGNIEAFF.

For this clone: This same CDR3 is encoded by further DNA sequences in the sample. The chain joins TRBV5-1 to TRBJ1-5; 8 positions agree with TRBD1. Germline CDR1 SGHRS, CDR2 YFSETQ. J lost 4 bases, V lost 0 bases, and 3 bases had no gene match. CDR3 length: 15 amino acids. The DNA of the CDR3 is TGCGCCAGCAGCTTGGACAGGGGGTCTAATCAGCCCCAGCATTTT. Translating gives CASSLDRGSNQPQHF.

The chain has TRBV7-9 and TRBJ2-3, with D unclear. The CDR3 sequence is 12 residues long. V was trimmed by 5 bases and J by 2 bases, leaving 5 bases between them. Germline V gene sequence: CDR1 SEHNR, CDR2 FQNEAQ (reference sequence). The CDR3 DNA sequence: TGTGCCAGCAGCCCTAACACAGATACGCAGTATTTT. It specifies CASSPNTDTQYF. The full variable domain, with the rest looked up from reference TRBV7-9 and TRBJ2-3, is DTGVSQNPRHKITKRGQNVTFRCDPISEHNRLYWYRQTLGQGPEFLTYFQNEAQLEKSRLLSDRFSAERPKGSFSTLEIQRTEQGDSAMYLCASSPNTDTQYFGPGTRLTVL.

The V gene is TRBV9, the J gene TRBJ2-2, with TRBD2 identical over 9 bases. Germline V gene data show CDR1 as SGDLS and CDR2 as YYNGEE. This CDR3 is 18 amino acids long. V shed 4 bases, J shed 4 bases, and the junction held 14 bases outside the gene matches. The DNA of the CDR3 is TGTGCCAGCAGCCCCCGAGGTGCGGGGGGGCGCCCCACCGGGGAGCTGTTTTTT. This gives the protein CASSPRGAGGRPTGELFF. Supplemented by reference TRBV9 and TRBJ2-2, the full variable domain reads DSGVTQTPKHLITATGQRVTLRCSPRSGDLSVYWYQQSLDQGLQFLIQYYNGEERAKGNILERFSAQQFPDLHSELNLSSLELGDSALYFCASSPRGAGGRPTGELFFGEGSRLTVL.

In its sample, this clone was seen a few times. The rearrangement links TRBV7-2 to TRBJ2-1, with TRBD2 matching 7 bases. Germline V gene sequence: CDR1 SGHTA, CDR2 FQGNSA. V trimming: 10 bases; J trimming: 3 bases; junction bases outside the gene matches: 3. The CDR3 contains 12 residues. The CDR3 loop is CATASGYNEQFF. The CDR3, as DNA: TGTGCCACCGCTAGCGGCTACAATGAGCAGTTCTTC.